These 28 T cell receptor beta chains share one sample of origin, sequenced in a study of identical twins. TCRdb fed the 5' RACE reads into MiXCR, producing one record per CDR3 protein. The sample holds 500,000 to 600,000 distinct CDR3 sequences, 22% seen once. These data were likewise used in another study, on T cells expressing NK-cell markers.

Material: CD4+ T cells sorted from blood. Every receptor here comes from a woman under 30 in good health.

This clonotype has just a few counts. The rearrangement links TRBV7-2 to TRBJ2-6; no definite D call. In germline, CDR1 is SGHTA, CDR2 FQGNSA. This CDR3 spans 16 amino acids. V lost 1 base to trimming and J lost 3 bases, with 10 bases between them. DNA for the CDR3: TGTGCCAGCAGCTTAGGGCCAGGTTTTGGGGCCAACGTCCTGACTTTC. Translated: CASSLGPGFGANVLTF. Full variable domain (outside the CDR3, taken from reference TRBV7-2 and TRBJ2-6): GAGVSQSPSNKVTEKGKDVELRCDPISGHTALYWYRQSLGQGLEFLIYFQGNSAPDKSGLPSDRFSAERTGGSVSTLTIQRTQQEDSAVYLCASSLGPGFGANVLTFGAGSRLTVL.

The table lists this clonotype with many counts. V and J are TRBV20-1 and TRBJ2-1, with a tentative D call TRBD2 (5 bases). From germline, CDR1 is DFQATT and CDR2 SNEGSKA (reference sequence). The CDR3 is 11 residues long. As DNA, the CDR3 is TGCAGGTTACAATTTGGAGGCGAGCAGTTCTTC. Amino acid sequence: CRLQFGGEQFF.

This CDR3 reads CATSAGGNTEAFF. CDR3 nucleotides: TGTGCCACCAGTGCGGGGGGGAACACTGAAGCTTTCTTT. This sequence joins TRBV24-1 and TRBJ1-1; D possibly corresponds to TRBD1 (5 bases). The V gene lost 5 bases and the J gene lost 1 base, with 7 bases spanning the gap. Germline V lookup: CDR1 KGHDR, CDR2 SFDVKD. This CDR3 has 13 residues.

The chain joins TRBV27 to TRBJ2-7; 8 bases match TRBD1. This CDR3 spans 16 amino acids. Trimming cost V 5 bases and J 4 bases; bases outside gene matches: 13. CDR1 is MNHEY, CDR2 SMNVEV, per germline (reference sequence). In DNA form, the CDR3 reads TGTGCCAGCAGTCGCTCCTTGACAGGGGCGGGATACGAGCAGTACTTC. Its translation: CASSRSLTGAGYEQYF.

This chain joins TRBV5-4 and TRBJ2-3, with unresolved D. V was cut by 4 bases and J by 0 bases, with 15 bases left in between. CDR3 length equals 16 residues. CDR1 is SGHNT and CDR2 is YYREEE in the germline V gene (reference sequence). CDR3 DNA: TGTGCCAGCAGCCGCCTCCAAGGCGGTAGCACAGATACGCAGTATTTT. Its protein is CASSRLQGGSTDTQYF.

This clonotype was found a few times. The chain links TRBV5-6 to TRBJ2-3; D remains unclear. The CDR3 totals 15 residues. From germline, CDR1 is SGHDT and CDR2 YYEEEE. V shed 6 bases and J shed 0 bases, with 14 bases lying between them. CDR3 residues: CASIISTKSTDTQYF. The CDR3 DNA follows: TGTGCCAGCATCATCTCAACAAAGAGCACAGATACGCAGTATTTT. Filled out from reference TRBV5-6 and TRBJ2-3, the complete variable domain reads DAGVTQSPTHLIKTRGQQVTLRCSPKSGHDTVSWYQQALGQGPQFIFQYYEEEERQRGNFPDRFSGHQFPNYSSELNVNALLLGDSALYLCASIISTKSTDTQYFGPGTRLTVL.

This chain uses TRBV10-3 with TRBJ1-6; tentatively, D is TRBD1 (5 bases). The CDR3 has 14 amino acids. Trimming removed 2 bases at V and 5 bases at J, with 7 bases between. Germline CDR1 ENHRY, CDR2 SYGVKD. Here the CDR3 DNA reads TGTGCCATCAGTGAGGGGGCCCATAATTCACCCCTCCACTTT. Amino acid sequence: CAISEGAHNSPLHF.

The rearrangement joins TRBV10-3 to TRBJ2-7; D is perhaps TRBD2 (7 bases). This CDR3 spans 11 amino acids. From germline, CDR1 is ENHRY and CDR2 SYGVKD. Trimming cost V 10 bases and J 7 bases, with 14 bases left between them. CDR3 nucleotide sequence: TGTGCCACCCGGGGGGCTCGGGAGCAGTACTTC. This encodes CATRGAREQYF.

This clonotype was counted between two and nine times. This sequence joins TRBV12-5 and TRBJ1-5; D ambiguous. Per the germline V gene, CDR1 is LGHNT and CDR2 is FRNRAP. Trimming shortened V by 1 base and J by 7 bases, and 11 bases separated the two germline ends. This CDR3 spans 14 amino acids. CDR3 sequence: CASGLGQDLQPQHF. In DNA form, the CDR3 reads TGTGCTAGTGGTTTGGGACAAGACCTCCAGCCCCAGCATTTT.

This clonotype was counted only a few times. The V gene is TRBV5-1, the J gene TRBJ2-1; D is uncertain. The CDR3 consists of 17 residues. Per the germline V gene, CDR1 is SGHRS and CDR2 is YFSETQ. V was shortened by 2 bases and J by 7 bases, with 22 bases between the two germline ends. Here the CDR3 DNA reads TGCGCCAGCAGCTTAGTAGGTAATCTCTTGCGCAGGAATGAGCAGTTCTTC. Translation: CASSLVGNLLRRNEQFF.

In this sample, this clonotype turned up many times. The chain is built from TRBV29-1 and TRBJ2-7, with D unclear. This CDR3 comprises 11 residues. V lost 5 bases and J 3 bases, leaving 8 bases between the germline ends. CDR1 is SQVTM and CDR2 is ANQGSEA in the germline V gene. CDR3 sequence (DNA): TGCAGCGTTACCAAGGACTACGAGCAGTACTTC. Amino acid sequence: CSVTKDYEQYF.

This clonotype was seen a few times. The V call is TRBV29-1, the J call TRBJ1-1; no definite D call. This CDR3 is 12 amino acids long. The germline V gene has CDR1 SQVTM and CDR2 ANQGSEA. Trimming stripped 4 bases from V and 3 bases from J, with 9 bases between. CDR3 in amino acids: CSVGEGYTEAFF. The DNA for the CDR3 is TGCAGCGTTGGTGAAGGGTACACTGAAGCTTTCTTT.

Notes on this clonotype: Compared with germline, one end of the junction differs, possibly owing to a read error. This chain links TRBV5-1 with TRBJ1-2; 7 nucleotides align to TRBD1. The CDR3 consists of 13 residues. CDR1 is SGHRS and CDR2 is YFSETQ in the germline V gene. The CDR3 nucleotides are TGTGCCAGCAGTACGGGACAGAACTATGGCTACACCTTC. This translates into CASSTGQNYGYTF.

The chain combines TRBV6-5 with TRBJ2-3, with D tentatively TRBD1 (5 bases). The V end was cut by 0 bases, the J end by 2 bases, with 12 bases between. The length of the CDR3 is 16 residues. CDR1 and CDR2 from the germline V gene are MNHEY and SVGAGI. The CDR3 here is CASSYSRATPTDTQYF. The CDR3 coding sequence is TGTGCCAGCAGTTACTCCAGGGCTACCCCCACAGATACGCAGTATTTT.

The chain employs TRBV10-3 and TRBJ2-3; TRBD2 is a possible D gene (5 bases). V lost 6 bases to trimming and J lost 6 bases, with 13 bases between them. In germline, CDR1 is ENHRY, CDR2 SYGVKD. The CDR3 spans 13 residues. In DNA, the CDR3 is TGTGCCATCAGCGGACTCCCCGAGGATACGCAGTATTTT. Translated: CAISGLPEDTQYF.

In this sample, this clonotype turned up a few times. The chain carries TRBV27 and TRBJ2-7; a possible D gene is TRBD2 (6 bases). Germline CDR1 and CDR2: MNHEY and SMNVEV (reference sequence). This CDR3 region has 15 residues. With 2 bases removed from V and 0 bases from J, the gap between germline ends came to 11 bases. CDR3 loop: CASSLRPRGSYEQYF. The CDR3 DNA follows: TGTGCCAGCAGTTTACGCCCGCGGGGCTCCTACGAGCAGTACTTC.

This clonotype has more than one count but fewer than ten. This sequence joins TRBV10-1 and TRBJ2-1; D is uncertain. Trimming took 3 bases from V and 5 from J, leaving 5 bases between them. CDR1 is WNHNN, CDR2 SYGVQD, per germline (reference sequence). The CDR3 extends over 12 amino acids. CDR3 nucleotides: TGCGCCAGCAGTGACCTGGACAATGAGCAGTTCTTC. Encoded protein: CASSDLDNEQFF.

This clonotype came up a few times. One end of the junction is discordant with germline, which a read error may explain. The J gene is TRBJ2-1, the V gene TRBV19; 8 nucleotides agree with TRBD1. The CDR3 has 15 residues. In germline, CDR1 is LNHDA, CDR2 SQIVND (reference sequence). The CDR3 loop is CACRTGPPSYNEQFF. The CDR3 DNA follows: TGTGCCTGTAGGACAGGGCCACCCTCCTACAATGAGCAGTTCTTC.

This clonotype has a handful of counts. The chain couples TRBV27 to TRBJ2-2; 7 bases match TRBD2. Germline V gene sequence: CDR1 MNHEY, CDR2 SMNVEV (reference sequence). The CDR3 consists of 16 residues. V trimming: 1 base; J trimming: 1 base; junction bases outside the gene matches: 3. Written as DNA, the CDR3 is TGTGCCAGCAGTTTATGGGCTAGCGGGAACACCGGGGAGCTGTTTTTT. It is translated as CASSLWASGNTGELFF.

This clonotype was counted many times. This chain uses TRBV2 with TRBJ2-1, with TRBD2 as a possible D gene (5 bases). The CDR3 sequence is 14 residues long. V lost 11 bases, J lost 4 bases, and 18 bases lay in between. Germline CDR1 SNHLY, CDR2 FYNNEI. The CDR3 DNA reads TGTGCCTTTTTGGACTCTACCACTTACAATGAGCAGTTCTTC. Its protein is CAFLDSTTYNEQFF.

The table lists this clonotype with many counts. The CDR3 bases are TGTGCCAGCCGACGGGACTACACAGATACGCAGTATTTT. Its translation is CASRRDYTDTQYF. The rearrangement links TRBV12-3 or TRBV12-4 to TRBJ2-3; 7 nucleotides line up with TRBD2. CDR3 length: 13 amino acids. Trimming removed 8 bases from V and 2 bases from J; junction bases left unmatched: 4.

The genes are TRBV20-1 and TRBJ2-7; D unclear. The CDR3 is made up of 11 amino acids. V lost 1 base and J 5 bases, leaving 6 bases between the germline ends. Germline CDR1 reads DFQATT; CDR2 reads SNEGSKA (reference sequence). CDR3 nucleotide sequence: TGCAGTGCTAGAGGTGGGAACGAGCAGTACTTC. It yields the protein CSARGGNEQYF.

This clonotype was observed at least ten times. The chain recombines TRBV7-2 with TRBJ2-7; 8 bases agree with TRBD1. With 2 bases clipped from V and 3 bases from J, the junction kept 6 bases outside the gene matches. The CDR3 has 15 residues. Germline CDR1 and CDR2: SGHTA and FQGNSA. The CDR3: CASSLTQGTGYEQYF. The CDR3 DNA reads TGTGCCAGCAGCTTAACCCAAGGGACAGGCTACGAGCAGTACTTC.

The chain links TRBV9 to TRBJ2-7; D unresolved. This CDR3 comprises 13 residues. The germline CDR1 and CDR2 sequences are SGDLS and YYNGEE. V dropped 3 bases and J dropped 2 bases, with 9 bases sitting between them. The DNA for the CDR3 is TGTGCCAGCAGCGCGGGCCCAACCTACGAGCAGTACTTC. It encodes CASSAGPTYEQYF.

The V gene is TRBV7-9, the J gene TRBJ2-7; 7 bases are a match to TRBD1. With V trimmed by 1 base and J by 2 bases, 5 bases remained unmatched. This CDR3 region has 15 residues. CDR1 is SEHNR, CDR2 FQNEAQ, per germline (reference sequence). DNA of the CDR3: TGTGCCAGCAGCTTAGGGCGGCAGGGGGCCTACGAGCAGTACTTC. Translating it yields CASSLGRQGAYEQYF.

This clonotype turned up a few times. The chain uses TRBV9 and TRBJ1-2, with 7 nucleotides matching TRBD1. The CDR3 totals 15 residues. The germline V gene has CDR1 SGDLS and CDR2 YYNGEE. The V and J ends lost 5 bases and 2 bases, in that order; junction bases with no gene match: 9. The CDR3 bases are TGTGCCAGCAGGGGACAGACACGACTCAACTATGGCTACACCTTC. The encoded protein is CASRGQTRLNYGYTF.

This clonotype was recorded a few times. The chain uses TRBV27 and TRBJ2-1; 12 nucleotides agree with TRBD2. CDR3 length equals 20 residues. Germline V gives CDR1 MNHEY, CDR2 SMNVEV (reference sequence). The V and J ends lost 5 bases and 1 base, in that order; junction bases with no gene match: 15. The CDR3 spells CASSRKSILAGGGSYNEQFF. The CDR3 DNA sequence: TGTGCCAGCAGTCGAAAATCAATCCTAGCGGGAGGGGGTTCCTACAATGAGCAGTTCTTC.

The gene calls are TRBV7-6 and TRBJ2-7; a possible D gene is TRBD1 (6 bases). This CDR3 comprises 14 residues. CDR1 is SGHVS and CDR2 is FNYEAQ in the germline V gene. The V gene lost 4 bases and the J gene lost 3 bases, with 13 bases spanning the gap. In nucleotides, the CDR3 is TGTGCCAGCAGCTCCCCGGACAGCCTCTACGAGCAGTACTTC. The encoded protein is CASSSPDSLYEQYF. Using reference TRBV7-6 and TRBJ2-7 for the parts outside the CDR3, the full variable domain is GAGVSQSPRYKVTKRGQDVALRCDPISGHVSLYWYRQALGQGPEFLTYFNYEAQQDKSGLPNDRFSAERPEGSISTLTIQRTEQRDSAMYRCASSSPDSLYEQYFGPGTRLTVT.